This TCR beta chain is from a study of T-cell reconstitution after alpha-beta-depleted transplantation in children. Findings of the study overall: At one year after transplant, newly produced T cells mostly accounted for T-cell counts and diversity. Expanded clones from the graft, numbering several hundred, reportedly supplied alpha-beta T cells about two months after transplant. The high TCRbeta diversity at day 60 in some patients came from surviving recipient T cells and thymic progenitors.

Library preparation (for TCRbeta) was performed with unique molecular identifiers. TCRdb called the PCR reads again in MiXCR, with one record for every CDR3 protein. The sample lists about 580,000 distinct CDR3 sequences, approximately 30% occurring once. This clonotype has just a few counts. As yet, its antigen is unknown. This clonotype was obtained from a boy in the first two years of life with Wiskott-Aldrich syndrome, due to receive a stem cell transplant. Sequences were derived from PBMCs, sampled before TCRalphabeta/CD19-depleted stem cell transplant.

The CDR3 sequence: CASSSDPRIEQFF. In DNA form, the CDR3 reads TGCGCCAGCAGCTCCGACCCCAGGATAGAGCAGTTCTTC. This chain connects TRBV5-1 to TRBJ2-1, with D unresolved. V gave up 3 bases and J gave up 10 bases, with 14 bases separating them. Germline V lookup: CDR1 SGHRS, CDR2 YFSETQ. The CDR3 has 13 residues.